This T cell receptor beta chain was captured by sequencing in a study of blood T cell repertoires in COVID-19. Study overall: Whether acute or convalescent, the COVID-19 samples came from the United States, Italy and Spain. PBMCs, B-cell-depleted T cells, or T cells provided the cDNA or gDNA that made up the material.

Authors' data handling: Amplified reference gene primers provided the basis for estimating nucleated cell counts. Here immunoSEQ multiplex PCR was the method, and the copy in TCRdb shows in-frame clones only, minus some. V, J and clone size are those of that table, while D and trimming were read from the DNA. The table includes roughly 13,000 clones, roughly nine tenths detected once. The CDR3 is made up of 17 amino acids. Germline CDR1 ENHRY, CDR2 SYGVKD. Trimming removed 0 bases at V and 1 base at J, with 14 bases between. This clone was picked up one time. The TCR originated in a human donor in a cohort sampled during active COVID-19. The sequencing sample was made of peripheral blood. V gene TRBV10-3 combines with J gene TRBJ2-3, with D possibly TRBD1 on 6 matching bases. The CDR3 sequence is CAISESGAGWGTDTQYF. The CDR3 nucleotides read TGTGCCATCAGTGAGTCGGGGGCAGGTTGGGGCACAGATACGCAGTATTTT.